This T cell receptor (beta chain) is from a study of blood T cell repertoires in COVID-19. Germline V CDR1 and CDR2: SGHTS, YDEGEE. This CDR3 contains 17 residues. The junction had 9 bases not matched to a gene; V was cut back by 1 base and J by 8 bases. The assay was immunoSEQ multiplex PCR, and TCRdb's table has in-frame clones only and misses some. The table includes about 320,000 clones, about 89% detected once. Specimen: PBMCs or T cells enriched from blood (not recorded which). The sequence came from a man in his fifties or sixties who had recovered from COVID-19. This sequence joins TRBV5-8 and TRBJ2-3; 14 positions agree with TRBD2. The CDR3 nucleotides are TGTGCCAGCAGCTTGTCCCGACTAGCGGGAGGGCATGGTACGCAGTATTTT. Protein sequence: CASSLSRLAGGHGTQYF.